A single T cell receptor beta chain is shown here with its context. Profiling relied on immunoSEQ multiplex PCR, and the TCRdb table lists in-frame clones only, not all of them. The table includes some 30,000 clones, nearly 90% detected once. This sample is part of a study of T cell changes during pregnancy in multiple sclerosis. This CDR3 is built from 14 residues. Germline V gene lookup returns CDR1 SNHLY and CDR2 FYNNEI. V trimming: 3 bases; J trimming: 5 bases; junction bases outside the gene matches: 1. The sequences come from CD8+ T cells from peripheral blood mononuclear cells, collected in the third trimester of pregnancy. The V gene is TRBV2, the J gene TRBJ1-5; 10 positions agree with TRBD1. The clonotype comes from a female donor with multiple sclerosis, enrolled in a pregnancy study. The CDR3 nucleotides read TGTGCCAGCAGTGAGGGGACAGGGGATCAGCCCCAGCATTTT. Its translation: CASSEGTGDQPQHF.